A single sample gave rise to the 14 T cell receptor beta chains below, sequenced in a study of follicular helper T cells after annual influenza vaccination (dated by TCRdb to the late 2010s). The library was made by the immunoSEQ multiplex PCR assay. TCRdb mirrors the immuneACCESS table, restricted to in-frame sequences. Some clones are absent from its copies; in checked studies, under half trace to an unresolved V gene, and the reason for the others is unknown. In this sample the table shows a few thousand clones, 70% to 85% of which occur a single time. The top ten constitute 2.2% of the sample. Read against the paper, the sample's time point label means: 2015-2016 season, pre-vaccination. Sequencing was performed on CXCR5+ CD38- circulating T follicular helper cells from blood, taken on the day of influenza vaccination. In light of the paper, this sample's cell subset or site label describes: circulating Tfh, non-naive CD4+CXCR5+PD-1+ (ICOS+CD38+ or ICOS-CD38-). The receptor set was obtained from an adult who received the influenza vaccine.

The chain combines TRBV18 with TRBJ2-5, with unresolved D. Germline V gene lookup returns CDR1 KGHSH and CDR2 LQKENI. The CDR3 is 12 amino acids. Trimming took 5 bases from V and 5 from J, leaving 9 bases between them. CDR3 DNA sequence: TGTGCCAGCTCAACGTTGGGGGAGACCCAGTACTTC. This translates into CASSTLGETQYF.

In its sample, this clone was seen a few times. V is TRBV6-5 and J is TRBJ1-2; tentative D call: TRBD1 (5 bases). Trimming left V 5 bases short and J 5 bases short, with 9 bases between. CDR1 is MNHEY, CDR2 SVGAGI, per germline. This CDR3 has 12 residues. Written as DNA, the CDR3 is TGTGCCAGCAGTACTCAGGGTTATGGCTACACCTTC. Translated, it gives CASSTQGYGYTF.

This clone showed up just a few times. The chain links TRBV5-1 to TRBJ1-6; D gene ambiguous. The germline CDR1 and CDR2 sequences are SGHRS and YFSETQ. With 0 bases removed from V and 7 bases from J, the gap between germline ends came to 5 bases. CDR3 length: 13 residues. The CDR3 nucleotides read TGCGCCAGCAGCTTGGACGTCAATTCACCCCTCCACTTT. Translation gives CASSLDVNSPLHF.

This clone was counted only a few times. The rearrangement links TRBV10-1 to TRBJ2-7; tentative D call: TRBD1 (6 bases). The CDR3 is 14 residues long. Germline assignment: CDR1 WNHNN and CDR2 SYGVQD (reference sequence). The V gene lost 5 bases and the J gene lost 3 bases, with 14 bases spanning the gap. The CDR3 spells CASSTAGDLYEQYF. In nucleotides, the CDR3 is TGCGCCAGCAGTACCGCAGGGGACCTCTACGAGCAGTACTTC.

The V and J genes are TRBV6-1 and TRBJ2-7; no definite D call. Trimming shortened V by 1 base and J by 5 bases, and 12 bases separated the two germline ends. The CDR3 is made up of 14 amino acids. CDR1 MNHNS and CDR2 SASEGT come from the germline V gene. The CDR3 reads CASSEGPDRHEQYF. Written as DNA, the CDR3 is TGTGCCAGCAGTGAAGGTCCCGACCGCCACGAGCAGTACTTC.

V usage is TRBV25-1 and J usage is TRBJ1-1; D is uncertain. Looked up from germline, CDR1 is MGHDK and CDR2 is SYGVNS. Trimming removed 4 bases from V and 7 bases from J, with 10 bases in between. CDR3 length: 12 residues. CDR3 residues: CASSARTSEAFF. For the CDR3, the DNA is TGTGCCAGCAGTGCTCGGACCAGTGAAGCTTTCTTT.

The V call is TRBV10-3, the J call TRBJ2-1; 10 positions agree with TRBD2. V shed 3 bases and J 4 bases; nucleotides not matched to a gene: 9. The CDR3 has 17 residues. CDR1 and CDR2 from the germline V gene are ENHRY and SYGVKD. CDR3 sequence: CAISDESSGGSYNEQFF. DNA of the CDR3: TGTGCCATCAGTGACGAATCTAGCGGGGGCTCGTACAATGAGCAGTTCTTC.

This clone was detected a few times. The V and J genes are TRBV7-2 and TRBJ2-7; D perhaps matches TRBD1 (5 bases). V was shortened by 5 bases and J by 7 bases, with 18 bases between the two germline ends. There are 14 residues in the CDR3. The germline V gene has CDR1 SGHTA and CDR2 FQGNSA. CDR3 in DNA: TGTGCCAGCAGCCAGGGTCCGGTACGAGGTGAGCAGTACTTC. Protein: CASSQGPVRGEQYF.

The genes are TRBV7-2 and TRBJ2-2; no clear D. The CDR3 has 13 residues. The V end was cut by 2 bases, the J end by 4 bases, with 5 bases between. Germline CDR1 is SGHTA and CDR2 is FQGNSA. The CDR3 loop reads CASSLQSTGELFF. The DNA for the CDR3 is TGTGCCAGCAGCTTACAGAGCACCGGGGAGCTGTTTTTT.

This chain connects TRBV7-2 to TRBJ1-5, with 9 bases identical to TRBD1. Germline loops: CDR1 SGHTA, CDR2 FQGNSA. The CDR3 runs to 15 residues. V shed 1 base and J 7 bases; nucleotides not matched to a gene: 5. This CDR3 reads CASSLGGTGGQPQHF. The DNA for the CDR3 is TGTGCCAGCAGCTTAGGGGGCACAGGGGGCCAGCCCCAGCATTTT.

The J gene is TRBJ2-6, the V gene TRBV2; D gene ambiguous. The CDR3 has 14 amino acids. CDR1 is SNHLY and CDR2 is FYNNEI in the germline V gene. The V gene lost 8 bases and the J gene lost 0 bases, with 8 bases spanning the gap. The DNA for the CDR3 is TGTGCCAGCTTGGCCCTCTCTGGGGCCAACGTCCTGACTTTC. Translating gives CASLALSGANVLTF.

The CDR3 DNA is TGTGCCAGCAGAACAAGGGGGCAGGGCACTGAAGCTTTCTTT. Encoded protein: CASRTRGQGTEAFF. The rearrangement uses TRBV5-8 and TRBJ1-1; TRBD1 agrees at 7 bases. From germline, CDR1 is SGHTS and CDR2 YDEGEE. Unmatched junction bases numbered 8, after V lost 5 bases and J lost 4 bases. The CDR3 has 14 amino acids.

V usage is TRBV4-2 and J usage is TRBJ2-7; weak D call: TRBD1 (6 bases). The CDR3 is 15 amino acids. Trimming pared 3 bases from V and 2 bases from J, leaving 14 bases between. Per germline, CDR1 LGHNA and CDR2 YNFKEQ. CDR3 loop: CASSQGRQDPYEQYF. In nucleotides, the CDR3 is TGTGCCAGCAGCCAGGGACGACAGGACCCCTACGAGCAGTACTTC.

V is TRBV9 and J is TRBJ2-1; a possible D gene is TRBD1 (5 bases). This CDR3 has 13 amino acids. Germline V gene sequence: CDR1 SGDLS, CDR2 YYNGEE. The ends were cut back, 2 bases at V and 7 bases at J, with 10 bases in the middle. CDR3 DNA: TGTGCCAGCAGCGTTACAGGTGTAAATGAGCAGTTCTTC. This translates into CASSVTGVNEQFF.